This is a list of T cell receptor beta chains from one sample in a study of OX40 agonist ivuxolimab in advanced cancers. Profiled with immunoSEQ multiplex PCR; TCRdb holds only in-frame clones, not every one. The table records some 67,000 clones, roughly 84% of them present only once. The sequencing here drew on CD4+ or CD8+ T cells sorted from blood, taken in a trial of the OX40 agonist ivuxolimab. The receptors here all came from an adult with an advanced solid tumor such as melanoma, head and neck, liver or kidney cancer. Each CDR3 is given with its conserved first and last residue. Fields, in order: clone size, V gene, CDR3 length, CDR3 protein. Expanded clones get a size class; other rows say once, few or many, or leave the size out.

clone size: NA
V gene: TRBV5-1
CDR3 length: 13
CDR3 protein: CASSRGLNTEAFF

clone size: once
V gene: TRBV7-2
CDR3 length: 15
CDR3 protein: CASSLGRVSNTEAFF

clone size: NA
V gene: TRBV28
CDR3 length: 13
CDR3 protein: CASLSLANGELFF

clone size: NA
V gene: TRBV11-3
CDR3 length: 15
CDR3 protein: CASSLGLAFVYERYF

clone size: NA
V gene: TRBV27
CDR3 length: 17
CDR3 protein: CASSSPGLAGGQDTQYF

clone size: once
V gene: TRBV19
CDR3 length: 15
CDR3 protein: CASSRTSGRLYEQYF

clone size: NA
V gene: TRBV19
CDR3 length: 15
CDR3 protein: CASSPRDRAVTEAFF

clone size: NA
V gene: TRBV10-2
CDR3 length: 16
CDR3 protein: CASSERGGGSNQPQHF

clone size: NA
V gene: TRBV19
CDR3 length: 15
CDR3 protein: CASSIPGQGMETQYF

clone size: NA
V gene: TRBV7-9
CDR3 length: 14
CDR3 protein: CASSTLRGDEKLFF

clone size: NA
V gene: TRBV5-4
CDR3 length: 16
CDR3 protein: CASSPFSGGNTDTQYF

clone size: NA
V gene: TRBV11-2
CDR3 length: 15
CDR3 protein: CASRSLLGLNNEQFF